The 20 T cell receptor beta chains presented below share a single source sample, sequenced in a study of metastatic and nonmetastatic thyroid tumors (dated by TCRdb to 2018 to 2020). None of the patients had been given any treatment before thyroid surgery. The method behind the library was PCR. The data were produced on an Illumina HiSeq 4000. TCRdb reanalyzed the raw reads on its own, using fastp at Q25 for trimming and MiXCR for clone calling, and kept in-frame beta chains. This sample gives a few thousand clones in total; 17% of them show up just once. The ten largest clones capture 16% of the sample. The specimen sequenced was adjacent normal tissue. These receptors came from a female donor with papillary thyroid cancer or a benign thyroid nodule (not recorded which). Some clones in this sample may be carry-over from other donors' samples.

Regarding this clone: Mismatch with germline at one junction end may stem from a read error. The rearrangement links TRBV7-9 to TRBJ1-3; D unresolved. Germline loops: CDR1 SEHNR, CDR2 FQNEAQ (reference sequence). There are 12 residues in the CDR3. In DNA, the CDR3 is TGTGCCATCAGCTTTTCTGGAAACACCATATATTTT. Protein product: CAISFSGNTIYF.

This clone was found a few times. The chain is built from TRBV5-1 and TRBJ2-3, with 8 bases identical to TRBD1. Germline values: CDR1 SGHRS, CDR2 YFSETQ. CDR3 size: 15 residues. J gave up 2 bases and V 4 bases, and 6 bases lay outside the gene matches. The CDR3 nucleotides read TGCGCCAGCAGCCTCTTGGGACAGGTCACAGATACGCAGTATTTT. Encoded protein: CASSLLGQVTDTQYF. The full variable domain, rest sourced from reference TRBV5-1 and TRBJ2-3, is KAGVTQTPRYLIKTRGQQVTLSCSPISGHRSVSWYQQTPGQGLQFLFEYFSETQRNKGNFPGRFSGRQFSNSRSEMNVSTLELGDSALYLCASSLLGQVTDTQYFGPGTRLTVL.

The V and J genes are TRBV11-2 and TRBJ2-1; D possibly corresponds to TRBD2 (6 bases). Germline loops: CDR1 SGHAT, CDR2 FQNNGV. Trimming removed 0 bases at V and 4 bases at J, with 13 bases between. CDR3 length: 16 amino acids. CDR3 sequence (DNA): TGTGCCAGCAGCTTAGATCAAACTAGCCCATACAATGAGCAGTTCTTC. It specifies CASSLDQTSPYNEQFF.

This clone was counted many times. Given a much more abundant clone one base away, this may be a read error. This sequence joins TRBV20-1 and TRBJ2-7; D is possibly TRBD2 (5 bases). There are 15 residues in the CDR3. The germline V gene has CDR1 DFQATT and CDR2 SNEGSKA (reference sequence). The CDR3 here is CSTRNPGNSPYEQYF. The CDR3 DNA reads TGCAGTACTAGGAATCCCGGGAACTCGCCCTACGAGCAGTACTTC.

This clone ranks as medium-sized. The genes are TRBV28 and TRBJ1-1; unclear D gene. Germline CDR1 is MDHEN and CDR2 is SYDVKM. CDR3 size: 17 residues. V lost 7 bases and J lost 3, with 24 bases in between. The CDR3 is CASKDIRRTKRDTEAFF. As DNA, the CDR3 is TGTGCCAGCAAAGATATTCGTAGGACTAAGAGGGACACTGAAGCTTTCTTT.

Within the sample, this clone is medium-sized. The chain uses TRBV20-1 and TRBJ1-1; perhaps TRBD1 as D (6 bases). This CDR3 is 15 amino acids long. V lost 0 bases and J lost 4, with 15 bases in between. Per germline, CDR1 DFQATT and CDR2 SNEGSKA (reference sequence). Here the CDR3 reads CSARDSGRGVTEAFF. The CDR3 DNA reads as TGCAGTGCTAGAGATTCGGGCAGGGGAGTCACTGAAGCTTTCTTT.

This clone counts as large. The rearrangement links TRBV27 to TRBJ1-6; 9 bases fit TRBD1. Germline CDR1 and CDR2: MNHEY and SMNVEV (reference sequence). The V gene end was trimmed by 8 bases and the J gene end by 9 bases; junction bases not matched to a gene: 11. The CDR3 is 15 residues long. CDR3 sequence reads: CASCRQGGIVSPLHF. CDR3 bases: TGTGCCAGCTGCCGACAGGGGGGTATAGTTTCACCCCTCCACTTT.

The rearrangement uses TRBV6-1 and TRBJ1-2; D is ambiguous. The CDR3 runs 14 residues. Germline lookup yields CDR1 MNHNS and CDR2 SASEGT. Trimming took 1 base from V and 2 from J, leaving 8 bases between them. The CDR3 bases are TGTGCCAGCAGTGAAGACTGGTGGAACTATGGCTACACCTTC. Translating gives CASSEDWWNYGYTF.

The V gene is TRBV28, the J gene TRBJ1-2; D is unresolved. CDR3 length: 16 amino acids. V lost 3 bases and J 4 bases, leaving 18 bases between the germline ends. CDR1 and CDR2 from the germline V gene are MDHEN and SYDVKM. The chain's CDR3 is CASSLVHGSRGYGYTF. The CDR3 nucleotides are TGTGCCAGCAGTTTGGTACATGGCTCTCGTGGCTATGGCTACACCTTC.

The V and J genes are TRBV19 and TRBJ2-2; the match to TRBD1 covers 10 bases. V lost 6 bases, J lost 5 bases, and 6 bases stayed unmatched. Germline V lookup: CDR1 LNHDA, CDR2 SQIVND (reference sequence). The CDR3 has 15 residues. The DNA of the CDR3 is TGTGCCAGTAGGATCCGGACAGGGGGGACCGGGGAGCTGTTTTTT. This gives the protein CASRIRTGGTGELFF.

This clone has just a few counts. This clone may be a read error of a much larger clone one base away. The chain has TRBV7-9 and TRBJ1-1; D might be TRBD1 (6 bases). The CDR3 runs to 15 residues. From germline, CDR1 is SEHNR and CDR2 FQNEAQ (reference sequence). This CDR3 is CAISLARIGDTEALF. CDR3 bases: TGTGCCATCAGCTTAGCGAGGATCGGGGACACTGAAGCTCTCTTT.

This clone counts as large. This rearrangement joins TRBV27 to TRBJ1-1; no reliable D call. V lost 2 bases to trimming and J lost 4 bases, with 11 bases between them. This CDR3 comprises 14 residues. Germline values: CDR1 MNHEY, CDR2 SMNVEV (reference sequence). The chain's CDR3 is CASSLRRGITEAFF. CDR3 DNA: TGTGCCAGCAGTTTACGGCGAGGGATCACTGAAGCTTTCTTT.

In this sample, this clone is large (0.1 to 1%). This rearrangement joins TRBV6-1 to TRBJ2-1; 8 bases fit TRBD2. V dropped 6 bases and J dropped 8; count of bases not matched to a gene: 9. The CDR3 is made up of 14 amino acids. Germline-derived CDR1 and CDR2 are MNHNS and SASEGT. This CDR3 reads CASRAGTGGDEQFF. The CDR3 DNA reads as TGTGCCAGCAGGGCCGGTACGGGGGGGGATGAGCAGTTCTTC.

This clone is labeled medium-sized. The gene calls are TRBV14 and TRBJ1-1; D uncertain. The CDR3 length is 14 residues. Between the trimmed V and J ends, which lost 2 bases and 0 bases, there was a span of 7 bases. Germline V gene data show CDR1 as SGHDN and CDR2 as FVKESK. In DNA, the CDR3 is TGTGCCAGCAGCCAATTGGCATTGAACACTGAAGCTTTCTTT. This codes for CASSQLALNTEAFF.

This clone is labeled as large. V and J are TRBV2 and TRBJ1-2, with 9 bases matching TRBD1. This CDR3 has 14 amino acids. CDR1 and CDR2 from the germline V gene are SNHLY and FYNNEI. Trimming cost V 8 bases and J 4 bases; bases outside gene matches: 8. For the CDR3, the DNA is TGTGCCAGCGCGGACAGGGGCGAGGGCTATGGCTACACCTTC. Translated: CASADRGEGYGYTF.

In this sample, this clone turned up a few times. The CDR3 is CASQPGQHYNEQFF. The DNA for the CDR3 is TGTGCCAGCCAACCGGGACAGCACTACAATGAGCAGTTCTTC. The chain joins TRBV2 to TRBJ2-1; TRBD1 aligns across 7 bases. The CDR3 is made up of 14 amino acids. In germline, CDR1 is SNHLY, CDR2 FYNNEI. Trimming removed 8 bases from V and 3 bases from J; junction bases left unmatched: 7.

There are many counts of this clone. A read error may account for a junction end that differs from germline. The chain is built from TRBV20-1 and TRBJ2-1; D is unresolved. Germline loops: CDR1 DFQATT, CDR2 SNEGSKA (reference sequence). The CDR3 covers 13 residues. CDR3 sequence reads: CSARVGSCNEQFF. CDR3 nucleotide sequence: TGCAGTGCTAGAGTCGGCTCCTGCAATGAGCAGTTCTTC.

In its sample, this clone ranks as large (0.1 to 1%). The CDR3 loop is CASSSSDRGRGYTF. As DNA, the CDR3 is TGTGCCAGCAGTTCCTCGGACAGGGGGCGAGGCTACACCTTC. This chain links TRBV6-5 with TRBJ1-2; 11 nucleotides agree with TRBD1. The V gene's germline CDR1 is MNHEY and CDR2 SVGAGI. The CDR3 loop spans 14 amino acids. Losses at the gene ends were 4 bases for V and 8 bases for J; bases not matched to a gene: 6.

This clone has more than one count but fewer than ten. This sequence joins TRBV19 and TRBJ2-7; the D gene is possibly TRBD1 (6 bases). The V and J ends lost 1 base and 10 bases respectively, with 11 bases between them. CDR1 and CDR2 (germline): LNHDA, SQIVND (reference sequence). The CDR3 covers 12 residues. The DNA for the CDR3 is TGTGCCAGTAGTATAGGGGGACACCGCCAGTACTTC. As protein: CASSIGGHRQYF.

This clone was found many times. This chain connects TRBV29-1 to TRBJ1-1, with D possibly matching TRBD1 (5 bases). Germline V lookup: CDR1 SQVTM, CDR2 ANQGSEA. V gave up 6 bases and J gave up 3 bases, with 20 bases separating them. This CDR3 spans 15 amino acids. CDR3 sequence: CSVAGGTLGYTEAFF. CDR3 coding DNA: TGCAGCGTCGCCGGGGGGACCCTAGGTTACACTGAAGCTTTCTTT.